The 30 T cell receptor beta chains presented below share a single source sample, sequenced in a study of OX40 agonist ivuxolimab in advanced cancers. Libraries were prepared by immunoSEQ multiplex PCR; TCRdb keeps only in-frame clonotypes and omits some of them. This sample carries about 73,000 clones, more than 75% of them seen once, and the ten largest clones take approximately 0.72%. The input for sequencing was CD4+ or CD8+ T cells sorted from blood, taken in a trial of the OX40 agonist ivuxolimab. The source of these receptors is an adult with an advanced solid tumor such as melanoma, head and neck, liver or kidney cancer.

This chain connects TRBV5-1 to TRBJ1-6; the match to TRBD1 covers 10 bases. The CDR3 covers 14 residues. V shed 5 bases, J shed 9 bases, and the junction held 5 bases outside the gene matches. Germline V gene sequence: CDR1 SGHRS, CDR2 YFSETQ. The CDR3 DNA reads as TGCGCCAGCAGGCCCGGGACAGGGGTTTCACCCCTCCACTTT. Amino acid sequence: CASRPGTGVSPLHF.

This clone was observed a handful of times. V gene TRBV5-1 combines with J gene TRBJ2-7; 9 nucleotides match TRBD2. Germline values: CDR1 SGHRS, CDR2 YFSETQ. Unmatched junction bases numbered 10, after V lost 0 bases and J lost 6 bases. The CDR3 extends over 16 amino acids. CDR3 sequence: CASSLEPGLAGGEQYF. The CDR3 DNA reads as TGCGCCAGCAGCTTGGAGCCGGGACTAGCTGGGGGCGAGCAGTACTTC.

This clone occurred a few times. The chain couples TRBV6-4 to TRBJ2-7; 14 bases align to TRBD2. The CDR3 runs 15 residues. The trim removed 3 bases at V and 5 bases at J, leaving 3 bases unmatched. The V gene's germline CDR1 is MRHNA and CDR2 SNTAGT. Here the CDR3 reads CASSEETSGRDEQYF. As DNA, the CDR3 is TGTGCCAGCAGTGAGGAGACTAGCGGGAGGGACGAGCAGTACTTC.

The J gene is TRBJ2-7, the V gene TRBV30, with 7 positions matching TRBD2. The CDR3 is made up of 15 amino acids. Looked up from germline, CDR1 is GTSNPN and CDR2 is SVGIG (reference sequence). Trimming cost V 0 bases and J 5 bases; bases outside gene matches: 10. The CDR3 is CAWSVPAGSVHEQYF. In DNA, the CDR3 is TGTGCCTGGAGTGTACCAGCGGGATCGGTCCACGAGCAGTACTTC.

In DNA, the CDR3 is TGCGCCAGCAGTCAATCGGCGCAGGAGCAGCATTTT. It translates to CASSQSAQEQHF. The chain is built from TRBV23-1 and TRBJ1-5; D gene ambiguous. TRBV23-1 is an open reading frame, and its role is uncertain. CDR3 length equals 12 residues. Trimming shortened V by 0 bases and J by 13 bases, and 10 bases separated the two germline ends.

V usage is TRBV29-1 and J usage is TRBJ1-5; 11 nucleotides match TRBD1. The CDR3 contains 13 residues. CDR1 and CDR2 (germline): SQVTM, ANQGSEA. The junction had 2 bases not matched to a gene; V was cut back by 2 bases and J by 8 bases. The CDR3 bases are TGCAGCGTTGAAATGGGACAGGGGGAGCCCCAGCATTTT. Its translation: CSVEMGQGEPQHF.

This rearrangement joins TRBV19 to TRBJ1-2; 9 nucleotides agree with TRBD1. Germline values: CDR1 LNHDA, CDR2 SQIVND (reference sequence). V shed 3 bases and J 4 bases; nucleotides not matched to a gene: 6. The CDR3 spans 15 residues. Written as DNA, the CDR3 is TGTGCCAGTAGTATCGGGACAGGGTCGATCTATGGCTACACCTTC. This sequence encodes CASSIGTGSIYGYTF.

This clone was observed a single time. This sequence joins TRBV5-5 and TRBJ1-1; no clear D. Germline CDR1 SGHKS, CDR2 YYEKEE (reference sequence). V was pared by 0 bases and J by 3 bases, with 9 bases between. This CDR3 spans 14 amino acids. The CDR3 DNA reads TGTGCCAGCAGCTTGGAGTGGGTGGACACTGAAGCTTTCTTT. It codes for CASSLEWVDTEAFF. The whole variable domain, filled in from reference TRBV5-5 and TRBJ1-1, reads DAGVTQSPTHLIKTRGQQVTLRCSPISGHKSVSWYQQVLGQGPQFIFQYYEKEERGRGNFPDRFSARQFPNYSSELNVNALLLGDSALYLCASSLEWVDTEAFFGQGTRLTVV.

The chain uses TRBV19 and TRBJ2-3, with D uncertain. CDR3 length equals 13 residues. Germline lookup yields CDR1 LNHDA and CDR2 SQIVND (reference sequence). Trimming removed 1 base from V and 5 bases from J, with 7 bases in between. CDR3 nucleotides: TGTGCCAGTAGTATAGGGGCCAGAGATACGCAGTATTTT. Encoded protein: CASSIGARDTQYF.

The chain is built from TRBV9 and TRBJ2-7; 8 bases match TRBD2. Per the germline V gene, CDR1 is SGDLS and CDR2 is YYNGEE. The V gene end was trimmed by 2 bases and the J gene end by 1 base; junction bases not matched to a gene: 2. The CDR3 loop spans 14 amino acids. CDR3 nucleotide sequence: TGTGCCAGCAGCGTCGGGGGGGAGTCCTACGAGCAGTACTTC. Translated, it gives CASSVGGESYEQYF.

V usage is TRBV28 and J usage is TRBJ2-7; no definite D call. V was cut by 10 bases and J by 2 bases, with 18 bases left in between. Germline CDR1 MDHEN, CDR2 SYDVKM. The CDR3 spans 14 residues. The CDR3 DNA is TGTGCCACCCTGTCCCCGGGTCAACCCTACGAGCAGTACTTC. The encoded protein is CATLSPGQPYEQYF.

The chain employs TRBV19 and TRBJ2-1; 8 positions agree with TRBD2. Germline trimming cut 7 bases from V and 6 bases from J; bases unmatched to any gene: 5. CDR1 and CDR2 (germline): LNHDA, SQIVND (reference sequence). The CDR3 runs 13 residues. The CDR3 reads CASKGLVSNEQFF. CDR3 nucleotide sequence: TGTGCCAGTAAGGGACTAGTCTCCAATGAGCAGTTCTTC. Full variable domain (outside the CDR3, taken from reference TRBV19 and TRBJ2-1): DGGITQSPKYLFRKEGQNVTLSCEQNLNHDAMYWYRQDPGQGLRLIYYSQIVNDFQKGDIAEGYSVSREKKESFPLTVTSAQKNPTAFYLCASKGLVSNEQFFGPGTRLTVL.

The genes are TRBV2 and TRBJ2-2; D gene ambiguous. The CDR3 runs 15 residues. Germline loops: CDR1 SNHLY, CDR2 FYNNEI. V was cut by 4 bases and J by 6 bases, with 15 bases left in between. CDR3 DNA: TGTGCCAGCAGTGGACTCGGCGAAGGCGCCGGGGAGCTGTTTTTT. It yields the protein CASSGLGEGAGELFF.

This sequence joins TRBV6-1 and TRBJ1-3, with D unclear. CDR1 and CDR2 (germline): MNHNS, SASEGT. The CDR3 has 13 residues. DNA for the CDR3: TGTTCCACCAGCAGTGCAGGAAGAAACACCATATATTTT. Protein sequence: CSTSSAGRNTIYF.

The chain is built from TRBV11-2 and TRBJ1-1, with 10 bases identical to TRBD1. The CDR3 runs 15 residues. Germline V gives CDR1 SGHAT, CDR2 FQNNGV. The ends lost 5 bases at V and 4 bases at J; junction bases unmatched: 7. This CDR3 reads CASSLSTGGPTEAFF. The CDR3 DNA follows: TGTGCCAGCAGCCTTTCGACAGGGGGCCCCACTGAAGCTTTCTTT. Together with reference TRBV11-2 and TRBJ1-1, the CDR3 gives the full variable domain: EAGVAQSPRYKIIEKRQSVAFWCNPISGHATLYWYQQILGQGPKLLIQFQNNGVVDDSQLPKDRFSAERLKGVDSTLKIQPAKLEDSAVYLCASSLSTGGPTEAFFGQGTRLTVV.

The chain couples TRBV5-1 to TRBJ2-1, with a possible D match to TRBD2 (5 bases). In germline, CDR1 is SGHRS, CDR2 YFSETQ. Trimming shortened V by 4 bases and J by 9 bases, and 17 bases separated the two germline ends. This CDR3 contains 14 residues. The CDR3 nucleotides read TGCGCCAGCAGCCCCGGACCCCCCCGGGGTGAGCAGTTCTTC. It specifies CASSPGPPRGEQFF.

Written as DNA, the CDR3 is TGTGCCAGCGGGCTACGTGAGCAGTTCTTC. It translates to CASGLREQFF. The rearrangement links TRBV6-6 to TRBJ2-1; D gene ambiguous. Trimming removed 8 bases at V and 9 bases at J, with 8 bases between. This CDR3 region has 10 residues. The V gene's germline CDR1 is MNHNY and CDR2 SVGAGI (reference sequence).

The chain's CDR3 is CASSLGIGIAKNIQYF. The CDR3 DNA is TGTGCCAGCAGTTTAGGTATCGGGATAGCCAAAAACATTCAGTACTTC. The chain has TRBV27 and TRBJ2-4; TRBD2 is a possible D gene (5 bases). Germline assignment: CDR1 MNHEY and CDR2 SMNVEV (reference sequence). CDR3 length equals 16 residues. The V gene lost 2 bases and the J gene lost 0 bases, with 11 bases spanning the gap.

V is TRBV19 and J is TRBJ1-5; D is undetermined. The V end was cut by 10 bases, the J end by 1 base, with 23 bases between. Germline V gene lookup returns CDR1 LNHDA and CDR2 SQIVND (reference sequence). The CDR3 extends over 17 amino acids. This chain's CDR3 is CATGIGGLGRSNQPQHF. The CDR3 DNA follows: TGTGCCACCGGAATTGGCGGATTGGGCCGAAGCAATCAGCCCCAGCATTTT.

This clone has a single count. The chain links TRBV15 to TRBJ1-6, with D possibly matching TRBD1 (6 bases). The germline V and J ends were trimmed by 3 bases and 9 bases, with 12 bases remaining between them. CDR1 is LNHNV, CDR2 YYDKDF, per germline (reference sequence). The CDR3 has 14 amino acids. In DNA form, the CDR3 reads TGTGCCACCAGCAGTAGGCAGGGGACTTCACCCCTCCACTTT. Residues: CATSSRQGTSPLHF.

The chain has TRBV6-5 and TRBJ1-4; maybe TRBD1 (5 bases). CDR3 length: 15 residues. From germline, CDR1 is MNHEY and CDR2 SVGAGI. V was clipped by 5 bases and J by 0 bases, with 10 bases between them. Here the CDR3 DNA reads TGTGCCAGCAGTGGGGGACCTGCAACTAATGAAAAACTGTTTTTT. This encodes CASSGGPATNEKLFF.

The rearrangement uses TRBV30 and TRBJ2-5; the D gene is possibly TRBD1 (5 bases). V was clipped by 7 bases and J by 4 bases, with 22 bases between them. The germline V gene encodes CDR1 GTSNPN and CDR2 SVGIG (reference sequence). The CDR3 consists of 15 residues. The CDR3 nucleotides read TGTGCCTTCCAGCAGGCCAGGGTAGTACGAGAGACCCAGTACTTC. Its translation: CAFQQARVVRETQYF.

CDR3 residues: CASSLVGRTSYNEQFF. CDR3 DNA sequence: TGTGCCAGCAGTTTAGTCGGCAGAACCTCCTACAATGAGCAGTTCTTC. The chain couples TRBV28 to TRBJ2-1, with D unresolved. The germline V gene encodes CDR1 MDHEN and CDR2 SYDVKM. V lost 2 bases to trimming and J lost 0 bases, with 11 bases between them. This CDR3 spans 16 amino acids. The whole variable domain, remainder taken from reference TRBV28 and TRBJ2-1, is DVKVTQSSRYLVKRTGEKVFLECVQDMDHENMFWYRQDPGLGLRLIYFSYDVKMKEKGDIPEGYSVSREKKERFSLILESASTNQTSMYLCASSLVGRTSYNEQFFGPGTRLTVL.

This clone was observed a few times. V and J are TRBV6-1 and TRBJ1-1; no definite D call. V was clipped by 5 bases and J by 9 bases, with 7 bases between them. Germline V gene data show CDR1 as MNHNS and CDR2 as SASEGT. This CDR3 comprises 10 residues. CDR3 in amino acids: CASSHRQAFF. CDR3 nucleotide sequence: TGTGCCAGCAGTCACCGACAAGCTTTCTTT.

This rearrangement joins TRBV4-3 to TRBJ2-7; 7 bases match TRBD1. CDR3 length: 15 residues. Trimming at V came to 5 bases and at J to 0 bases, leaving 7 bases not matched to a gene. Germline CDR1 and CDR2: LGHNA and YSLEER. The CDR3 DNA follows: TGCGCCAGCAGCATTCGACAGGGTCCCTCCTACGAGCAGTACTTC. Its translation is CASSIRQGPSYEQYF.

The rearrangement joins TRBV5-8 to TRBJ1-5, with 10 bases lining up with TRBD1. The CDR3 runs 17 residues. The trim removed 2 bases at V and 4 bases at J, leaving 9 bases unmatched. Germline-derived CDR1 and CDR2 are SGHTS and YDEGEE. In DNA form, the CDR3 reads TGTGCCAGCAGCTTAATTCGACGGGACAGGGGAAATCAGCCCCAGCATTTT. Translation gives CASSLIRRDRGNQPQHF.

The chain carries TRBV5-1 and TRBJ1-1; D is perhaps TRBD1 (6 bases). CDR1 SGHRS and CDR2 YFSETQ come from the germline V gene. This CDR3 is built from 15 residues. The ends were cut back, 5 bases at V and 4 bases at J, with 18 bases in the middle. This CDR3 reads CASRREGQGSTEAFF. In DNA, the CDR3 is TGCGCCAGCAGACGAGAGGGGCAGGGGTCCACTGAAGCTTTCTTT.

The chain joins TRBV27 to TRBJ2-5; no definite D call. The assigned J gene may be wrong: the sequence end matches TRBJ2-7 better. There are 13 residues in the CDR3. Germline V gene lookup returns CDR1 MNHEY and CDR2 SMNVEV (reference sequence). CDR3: CASSSHHSYEQYF. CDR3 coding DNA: TGTGCCAGCAGTTCCCACCACTCCTACGAGCAGTACTTC.

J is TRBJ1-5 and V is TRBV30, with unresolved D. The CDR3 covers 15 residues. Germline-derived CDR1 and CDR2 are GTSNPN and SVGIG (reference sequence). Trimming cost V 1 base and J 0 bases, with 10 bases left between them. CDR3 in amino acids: CAWSGASLSNQPQHF. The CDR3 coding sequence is TGTGCCTGGAGTGGGGCGTCCCTTAGCAATCAGCCCCAGCATTTT.

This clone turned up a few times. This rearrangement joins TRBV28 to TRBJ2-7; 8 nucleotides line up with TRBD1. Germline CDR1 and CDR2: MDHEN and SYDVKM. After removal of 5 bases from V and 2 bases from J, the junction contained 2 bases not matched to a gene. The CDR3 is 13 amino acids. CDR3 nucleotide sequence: TGTGCCAGCAGTCACAGGGGGACCTACGAGCAGTACTTC. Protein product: CASSHRGTYEQYF.